The clone carrying this T cell receptor (beta chain) was seen a few times. Its matching antigen is unknown. The data were obtained in a study of beta chain features in type 1 diabetes. Study details: Age, gender and cell yields were alike across patients and healthy donors.

CDR1 SGHVS and CDR2 FQNEAQ come from the germline V gene. This CDR3 region has 15 residues. With 6 bases clipped from V and 2 bases from J, the junction kept 4 bases outside the gene matches. Expressed TCRB transcripts were sequenced after all isolated RNA was converted to cDNA. Sequencing was performed with immunoSEQ multiplex PCR; in TCRdb, only in-frame clones are kept and a portion is missing. In the table there are more than 120,000 clones, 10% to 15% of which are singletons. Regarding the study as a whole: The influence of HLA type on TCRB rearrangement stayed undetermined. All four CD4+ subsets of Type 1 diabetes patients contained TCRB CDR3s that were moderately but significantly shorter.

Cells sorted by CD45RO/CCR7/CD25/CD127/CD95/CD27 comprised CD4+ naive, central memory, regulatory and stem cell-like memory cells. Each population that was sorted was more than 95% pure. Sequencing input: central memory CD4+ T cells from blood. The TCR comes from a young man with type 1 diabetes. This chain joins TRBV7-8 and TRBJ1-6; TRBD1 aligns across 7 bases. The CDR3 region has the DNA TGTGCCAGCAGGACAGGGCGCGCCTATAATTCACCCCTCCACTTT. Its translation: CASRTGRAYNSPLHF.